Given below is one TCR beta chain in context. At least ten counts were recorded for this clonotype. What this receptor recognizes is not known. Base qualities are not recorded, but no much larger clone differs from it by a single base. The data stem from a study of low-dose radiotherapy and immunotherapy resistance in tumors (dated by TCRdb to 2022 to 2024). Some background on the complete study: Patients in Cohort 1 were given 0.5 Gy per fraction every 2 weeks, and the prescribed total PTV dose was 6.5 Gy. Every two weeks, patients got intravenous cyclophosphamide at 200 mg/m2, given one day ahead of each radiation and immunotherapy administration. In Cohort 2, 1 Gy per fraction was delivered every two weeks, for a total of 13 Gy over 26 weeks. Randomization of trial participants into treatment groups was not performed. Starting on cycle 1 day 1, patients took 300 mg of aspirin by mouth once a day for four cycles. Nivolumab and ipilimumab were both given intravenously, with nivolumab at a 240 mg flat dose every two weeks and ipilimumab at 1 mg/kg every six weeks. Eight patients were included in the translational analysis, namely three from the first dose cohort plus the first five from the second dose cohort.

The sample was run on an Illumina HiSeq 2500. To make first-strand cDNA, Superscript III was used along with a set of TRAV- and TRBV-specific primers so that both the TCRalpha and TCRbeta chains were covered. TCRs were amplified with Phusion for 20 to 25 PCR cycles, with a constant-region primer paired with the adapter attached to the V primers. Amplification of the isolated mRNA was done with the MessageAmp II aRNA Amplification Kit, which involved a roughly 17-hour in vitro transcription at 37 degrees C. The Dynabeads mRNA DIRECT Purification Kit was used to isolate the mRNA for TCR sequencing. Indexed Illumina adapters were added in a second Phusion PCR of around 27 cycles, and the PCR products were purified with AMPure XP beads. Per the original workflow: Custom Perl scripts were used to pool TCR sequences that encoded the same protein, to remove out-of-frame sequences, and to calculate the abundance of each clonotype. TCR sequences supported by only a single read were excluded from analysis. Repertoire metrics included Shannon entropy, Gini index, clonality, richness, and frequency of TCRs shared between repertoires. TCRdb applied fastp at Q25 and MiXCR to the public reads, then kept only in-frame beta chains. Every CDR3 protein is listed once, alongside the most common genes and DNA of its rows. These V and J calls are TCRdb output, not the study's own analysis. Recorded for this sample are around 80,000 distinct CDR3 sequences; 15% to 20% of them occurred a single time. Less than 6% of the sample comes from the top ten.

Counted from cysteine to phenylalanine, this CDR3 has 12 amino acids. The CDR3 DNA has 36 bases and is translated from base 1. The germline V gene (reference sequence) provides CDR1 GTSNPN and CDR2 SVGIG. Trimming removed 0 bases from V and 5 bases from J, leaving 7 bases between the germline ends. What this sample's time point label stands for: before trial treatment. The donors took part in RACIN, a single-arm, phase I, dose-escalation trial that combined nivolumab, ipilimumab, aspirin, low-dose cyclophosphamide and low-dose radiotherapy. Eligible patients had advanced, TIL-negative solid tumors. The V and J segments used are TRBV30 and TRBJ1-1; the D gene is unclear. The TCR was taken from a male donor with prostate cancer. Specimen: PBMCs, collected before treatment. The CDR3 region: CAWSVLETEAFF. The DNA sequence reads TGTGCCTGGAGTGTACTGGAAACTGAAGCTTTCTTT.